The source of this T cell receptor beta chain is a study of metastatic and nonmetastatic thyroid tumors. Study information: Malignant and benign thyroid patients had repertoires compared in peripheral blood and tumor or nodule tissue. Study results and limitations: Benign nodules reportedly had significantly lower TCR beta diversity than malignant thyroid tumors in blood and tumor.

Original methodology: A classifier of distant metastasis in papillary thyroid cancer was built from CDR3 differences (across clinicopathological groups). Via MiXCR, TCRdb re-called the PCR reads. TCRdb assigned the V and J calls; the authors' analysis was not used. The sample holds tens of thousands of clones, around 25% seen once. No patient received treatment before thyroid surgery. Germline loops: CDR1 SGDLS, CDR2 YYNGEE. The CDR3 loop spans 14 amino acids. Trimming pared 0 bases from V and 6 bases from J, leaving 9 bases between. This clone has a count of ten or more. Antigen specificity is unknown.

This chain uses TRBV9 with TRBJ2-2; a weak D match, TRBD1 (5 bases). The receptor comes from a female donor with papillary thyroid cancer or a benign thyroid nodule (not recorded which). Some clones in this sample may be carry-over from other donors' samples. The specimen sequenced was blood. The CDR3 spells CASSVGGSPGELFF. CDR3 DNA: TGTGCCAGCAGCGTAGGGGGCTCTCCCGGGGAGCTGTTTTTT.